The 14 T cell receptor beta chains below were found in one sample sequenced in a study of cytomegalovirus exposure and HLA in healthy donors. The PCR had 60 Vbeta and 13 Jbeta primers. Data came from immunoSEQ multiplex PCR; TCRdb stores just in-frame clones and leaves some out. The table includes fewer than 200,000 clones, around four fifths detected once. The source material was PBMCs. These receptors were taken from a man aged 30 to 39 in good health and CMV-seronegative.

This chain uses TRBV6-1 with TRBJ1-2, with D uncertain. There are 15 residues in the CDR3. Per germline, CDR1 MNHNS and CDR2 SASEGT. The V end was cut by 3 bases, the J end by 10 bases, with 21 bases between. CDR3 region: CASSDPQTNLFDYTF. CDR3 coding DNA: TGTGCCAGCAGTGATCCTCAGACAAACTTGTTTGACTACACCTTC.

The chain couples TRBV13 to TRBJ2-5; 10 bases match TRBD1. TRBJ2-7 matches the DNA end more closely, so the J call is doubtful. CDR1 and CDR2 (germline): PRHDT, FYEKMQ (reference sequence). The CDR3 covers 17 residues. CDR3 DNA: TGTGCCAGCAGCTTAGGTATGGGGGACAGGGGATCCTACGAGCAGTACTTC. Translation: CASSLGMGDRGSYEQYF.

The chain carries TRBV5-8 and TRBJ1-1; D remains ambiguous. Germline V gene data show CDR1 as SGHTS and CDR2 as YDEGEE. Trimming removed 0 bases from V and 1 base from J, with 4 bases in between. This CDR3 comprises 13 residues. The CDR3 is CASSLDWNTEAFF. The CDR3 coding sequence is TGTGCCAGCAGCTTGGACTGGAACACTGAAGCTTTCTTT.

The chain joins TRBV6-5 to TRBJ1-5, with D unresolved. The V gene lost 8 bases and the J gene lost 1 base, with 15 bases spanning the gap. CDR1 is MNHEY, CDR2 SVGAGI, per germline. This CDR3 has 15 amino acids. CDR3 in DNA: TGTGCCAGCCTACCGGTAAGAGGGAGCAATCAGCCCCAGCATTTT. This codes for CASLPVRGSNQPQHF.

The genes are TRBV5-4 and TRBJ2-5; 13 bases match TRBD2. Germline V lookup: CDR1 SGHNT, CDR2 YYREEE (reference sequence). The CDR3 totals 16 residues. V dropped 6 bases and J dropped 5; count of bases not matched to a gene: 10. The CDR3 DNA is TGTGCCAGCACCCCGGGGACTAGCGGGAACAGGGAGACCCAGTACTTC. It translates to CASTPGTSGNRETQYF.

The V and J genes are TRBV30 and TRBJ1-1; no firm D call. Trimming shortened V by 2 bases and J by 3 bases, and 7 bases separated the two germline ends. The CDR3 spans 12 residues. Germline CDR1 GTSNPN, CDR2 SVGIG (reference sequence). CDR3 region: CAWSMSDTEAFF. The CDR3 DNA follows: TGTGCCTGGAGTATGTCGGACACTGAAGCTTTCTTT.

The chain joins TRBV5-1 to TRBJ2-7; a possible D gene is TRBD1 (6 bases). Per the germline V gene, CDR1 is SGHRS and CDR2 is YFSETQ. The V end was cut by 4 bases, the J end by 3 bases, with 14 bases between. This CDR3 region has 14 residues. The CDR3 is CASSPGQFGYEQYF. CDR3 in DNA: TGCGCCAGCAGCCCCGGACAGTTCGGCTACGAGCAGTACTTC.

The rearrangement links TRBV30 to TRBJ1-5, with TRBD1 matching 7 bases. V gave up 4 bases and J gave up 4 bases; unmatched junction bases: 10. The CDR3 has 15 amino acids. CDR1 and CDR2 (germline): GTSNPN, SVGIG (reference sequence). CDR3 residues: CAWTPGQASNQPQHF. The CDR3 DNA sequence: TGTGCCTGGACCCCCGGACAGGCGTCTAATCAGCCCCAGCATTTT. Supplemented by reference TRBV30 and TRBJ1-5, the full variable domain reads SQTIHQWPATLVQPVGSPLSLECTVEGTSNPNLYWYRQAAGRGLQLLFYSVGIGQISSEVPQNLSASRPQDRQFILSSKKLLLSDSGFYLCAWTPGQASNQPQHFGDGTRLSIL.

V gene TRBV5-1 combines with J gene TRBJ2-7; D call uncertain. Trimming took 1 base from V and 3 from J, leaving 5 bases between them. The CDR3 has 12 amino acids. Germline assignment: CDR1 SGHRS and CDR2 YFSETQ. The CDR3 DNA reads TGCGCCAGCAGCTTGAACAGCTACGAGCAGTACTTC. Encoded protein: CASSLNSYEQYF. Full variable domain (outside the CDR3, taken from reference TRBV5-1 and TRBJ2-7): KAGVTQTPRYLIKTRGQQVTLSCSPISGHRSVSWYQQTPGQGLQFLFEYFSETQRNKGNFPGRFSGRQFSNSRSEMNVSTLELGDSALYLCASSLNSYEQYFGPGTRLTVT.

This chain connects TRBV5-1 to TRBJ2-2, with 7 bases fitting TRBD1. The CDR3 extends over 15 amino acids. The junction had 2 bases not matched to a gene; V was cut back by 1 base and J by 2 bases. Germline-derived CDR1 and CDR2 are SGHRS and YFSETQ. CDR3 protein: CASSLWDRNTGELFF. The CDR3 region has the DNA TGCGCCAGCAGCTTGTGGGACAGAAACACCGGGGAGCTGTTTTTT.

The CDR3 DNA sequence: TGCGCCAGCAGTGACACAGGGGGAGATGAAAAACTGTTTTTT. Translation gives CASSDTGGDEKLFF. The rearrangement links TRBV10-2 to TRBJ1-4, with 8 bases aligning to TRBD1. V lost 3 bases, J lost 6 bases, and 3 bases stayed unmatched. This CDR3 spans 14 amino acids. Germline V gives CDR1 WSHSY, CDR2 SAAADI.

This clone appeared a single time. The chain is built from TRBV29-1 and TRBJ1-2; D perhaps matches TRBD1 (6 bases). This CDR3 is built from 14 residues. CDR1 and CDR2 (germline): SQVTM, ANQGSEA. V gave up 2 bases and J gave up 0 bases, with 10 bases separating them. The CDR3 DNA reads TGCAGCGTTGAATGCTGGGGGCCTAACTATGGCTACACCTTC. Translation gives CSVECWGPNYGYTF.

J is TRBJ2-5 and V is TRBV11-3; D ambiguous. The closer fit of TRBJ2-7 to the DNA end suggests the J call may be wrong. The CDR3 covers 15 residues. Germline-derived CDR1 and CDR2 are SGHNT and YENEEA. The CDR3 sequence: CASSPGSSVPYEQYF. The CDR3 nucleotides read TGTGCCAGCAGCCCTGGTTCCAGCGTACCCTACGAGCAGTACTTC.

Only one count was recorded for this clone. The chain recombines TRBV7-9 with TRBJ1-1; D is uncertain. Trimming left V 2 bases short and J 0 bases short, with 7 bases between. Germline V gives CDR1 SEHNR, CDR2 FQNEAQ (reference sequence). This CDR3 is built from 14 residues. The CDR3 sequence is CASSLSQMNTEAFF. CDR3 nucleotides: TGTGCCAGCAGCTTAAGTCAGATGAACACTGAAGCTTTCTTT.